The clone carrying this T cell receptor beta chain appeared a few times. CDR1 and CDR2 (germline): LNHDA, SQIVND (reference sequence). This CDR3 region has 13 residues. With V trimmed by 7 bases and J by 7 bases, 7 bases remained unmatched. These data come from a study of blood T cell repertoires in COVID-19. Overall study context: The samples span acute and convalescent COVID-19 from the United States, Italy and Spain. The cDNA or gDNA used as material had been derived from T cells, B-cell-depleted T cells, or PBMCs.

Source study methods: Estimates of nucleated cell counts were drawn from the amplification of reference gene primers. Profiled with immunoSEQ multiplex PCR; TCRdb holds only in-frame clones, not every one. V, J and clone size are taken as reported in that table, and D and trimming were inferred from the DNA itself. Among over 85,000 clones, 86% were seen once, and the ten largest hold about 7.7%. Sequenced: peripheral blood. This receptor was taken from a man between 60 and 70 years old with acute or convalescent COVID-19. This sequence joins TRBV19 and TRBJ1-2; 9 nucleotides line up with TRBD1. The CDR3 region is CASKTGGSIGYTF. The DNA of the CDR3 is TGTGCCAGTAAGACAGGGGGTTCGATTGGCTACACCTTC.